This T cell receptor (beta chain) derives from a study of CD8+CD57+ T cells in acquired aplastic anemia. This clonotype has only a few counts. Its target is not known. Findings and limits, study-wide: Significant differences in CD8+ Simpson's diversity were not observed between patients and controls. A set of about 28 CD8+ CDR3 sequences was shared between patients and controls, and these sequences appeared highly expressed in patients.

The germline V and J ends were trimmed by 4 bases and 4 bases, with 12 bases remaining between them. CDR1 and CDR2 (germline): KGHDR, SFDVKD. The CDR3 covers 14 residues. Genomic DNA, serving as template, underwent TCR beta VDJ and CDR3 profiling. Via MiXCR, TCRdb re-called the reads, giving one row per CDR3 protein. The sample contains 150,000 or so distinct CDR3 sequences, about 50% of which appear only once. Patients chosen for sequencing had CD8+CD57+ cells that had expanded, as shown by flow cytometry. With no exception, the patients had severe acquired aplastic anemia. Patient blood was sampled before any therapy had been received.

This chain connects TRBV24-1 to TRBJ1-2; D remains unclear. Sequencing input: sorted CD4+, CD8+, or CD8+CD57+ T cells (not recorded which) from PBMCs. The source is a human donor with aplastic anemia. For the CDR3, the DNA is TGTGCCACCAGTGACAATTCGGAGACCTATGGCTACACCTTC. Encoded protein: CATSDNSETYGYTF.